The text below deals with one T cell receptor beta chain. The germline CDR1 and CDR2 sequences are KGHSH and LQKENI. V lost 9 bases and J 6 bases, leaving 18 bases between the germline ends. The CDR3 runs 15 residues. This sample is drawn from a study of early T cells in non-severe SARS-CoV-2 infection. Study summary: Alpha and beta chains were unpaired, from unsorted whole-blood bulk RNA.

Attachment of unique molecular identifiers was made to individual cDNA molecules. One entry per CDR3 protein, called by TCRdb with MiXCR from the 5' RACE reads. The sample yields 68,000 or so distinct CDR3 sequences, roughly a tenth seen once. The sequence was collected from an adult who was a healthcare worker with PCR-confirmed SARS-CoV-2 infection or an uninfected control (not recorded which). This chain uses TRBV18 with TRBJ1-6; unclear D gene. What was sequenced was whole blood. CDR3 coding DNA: TGTGCCAGTTCTCCGCAGGACCAACTTAATTCACCCCTCCACTTT. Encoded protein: CASSPQDQLNSPLHF. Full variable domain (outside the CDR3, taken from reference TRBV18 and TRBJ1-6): NAGVMQNPRHLVRRRGQEARLRCSPMKGHSHVYWYRQLPEEGLKFMVYLQKENIIDESGMPKERFSAEFPKEGPSILRIQQVVRGDSAAYFCASSPQDQLNSPLHFGNGTRLTVT.